Below, 32 T cell receptor beta chains from the same sample are listed, as sequenced in a study of early stage breast cancer tumors. Assay used: immunoSEQ multiplex PCR; TCRdb lists only in-frame clones, some missing. Among more than 13,000 clones, 75% to 85% were seen once, and the ten largest hold about 7.4%. The specimen was normal breast tissue next to the tumor. Receptor source: a person aged 45 to 59 with breast cancer.

DNA for the CDR3: TGTGCCAGCAGCGAGGGACAGGTCTATAATTCACCCCTCCACTTT. Its translation is CASSEGQVYNSPLHF. The J gene is TRBJ1-6, the V gene TRBV9, with 8 bases lining up with TRBD1. The CDR3 runs 15 residues. Trimming took 3 bases from V and 3 from J; bases not matched to a gene: 2. CDR1 is SGDLS and CDR2 is YYNGEE in the germline V gene.

This clone was picked up a small number of times. The chain employs TRBV7-2 and TRBJ2-7, with 9 positions matching TRBD1. The J segment lost 5 bases and the V segment lost 2 bases, leaving 4 bases of the junction unmatched. The germline V gene has CDR1 SGHTA and CDR2 FQGNSA. CDR3 length: 14 residues. The CDR3 protein is CASSLYRGLDEQYF. The CDR3 DNA reads as TGTGCCAGCAGCTTATACAGGGGGCTGGACGAGCAGTACTTC.

This chain's CDR3 is CATSRPVSGANVLTF. The CDR3 DNA reads as TGTGCCACCAGCAGACCCGTGTCTGGGGCCAACGTCCTGACTTTC. V gene TRBV15 combines with J gene TRBJ2-6; D unclear. The V and J ends lost 2 bases and 1 base respectively, with 6 bases between them. The CDR3 sequence is 15 residues long. CDR1 is LNHNV and CDR2 is YYDKDF in the germline V gene (reference sequence).

This sequence joins TRBV21-1 and TRBJ1-4; TRBD1 was called by the table and not checked on the DNA. TRBV21-1 is described as a pseudogene. The CDR3 extends over 14 amino acids. The CDR3 protein is CASSLDRSNEKLFF. CDR3 DNA: TGTGCCAGCAGCCTTGACAGGAGTAATGAAAAACTGTTTTTT.

By proportion, this clone is medium-sized. The chain carries TRBV4-1 and TRBJ2-1; TRBD2 aligns across 10 bases. The CDR3 covers 17 residues. Losses at the gene ends were 3 bases for V and 5 bases for J; bases not matched to a gene: 10. The germline CDR1 and CDR2 sequences are MGHRA and YSYEKL. The CDR3 coding sequence is TGCGCCAGCAGCCAGGACTGGGCTAGCGGGGGAAACAATGAGCAGTTCTTC. Protein sequence: CASSQDWASGGNNEQFF.

V is TRBV7-2 and J is TRBJ2-1, with 13 nucleotides matching TRBD2. There are 14 residues in the CDR3. CDR1 and CDR2 (germline): SGHTA, FQGNSA. The V segment lost 3 bases and the J segment 7 bases; nucleotides outside the gene matches: 0. The CDR3 DNA is TGTGCCAGCAGCTTGGGACTAGCGGGAAATGAGCAGTTCTTC. Protein: CASSLGLAGNEQFF.

This clone has more than one count but fewer than ten. The chain uses TRBV4-3 and TRBJ2-7; TRBD2 might be the D (5 bases). Germline CDR1 and CDR2: LGHNA and YSLEER. V was shortened by 4 bases and J by 0 bases, with 13 bases between the two germline ends. The CDR3 consists of 15 residues. The CDR3 protein is CASSPHGDSSYEQYF. CDR3 DNA sequence: TGCGCCAGCAGCCCCCACGGGGATAGCTCCTACGAGCAGTACTTC.

This clone turned up a few times. The chain is built from TRBV29-1 and TRBJ2-7; TRBD1 might be the D (7 bases). V was cut by 6 bases and J by 7 bases, with 13 bases left in between. Germline V gene data show CDR1 as SQVTM and CDR2 as ANQGSEA. This CDR3 has 11 amino acids. The CDR3 sequence is CSVGGGREQYF. CDR3 nucleotides: TGCAGCGTCGGAGGGGGCCGGGAGCAGTACTTC.

The V gene is TRBV7-8, the J gene TRBJ2-7; D possibly corresponds to TRBD1 (6 bases). Germline CDR1 reads SGHVS; CDR2 reads FQNEAQ. Trimming removed 5 bases at V and 3 bases at J, with 17 bases between. The CDR3 is 15 amino acids. This chain's CDR3 is CASSLTAQGNYEQYF. The CDR3 nucleotides read TGTGCCAGCAGCCTAACCGCGCAGGGGAACTACGAGCAGTACTTC.

V is TRBV7-3 and J is TRBJ1-1; D is perhaps TRBD1 (5 bases). In germline, CDR1 is SGHTA, CDR2 FQGTGA. Trimming pared 6 bases from V and 1 base from J, leaving 12 bases between. The CDR3 spans 14 residues. Here the CDR3 reads CASSNLGTNTEAFF. As DNA, the CDR3 is TGTGCCAGCAGTAACCTCGGGACGAACACTGAAGCTTTCTTT. Full variable domain (rest looked up from reference TRBV7-3 and TRBJ1-1): GAGVSQTPSNKVTEKGKYVELRCDPISGHTALYWYRQSLGQGPEFLIYFQGTGAADDSGLPNDRFFAVRPEGSVSTLKIQRTERGDSAVYLCASSNLGTNTEAFFGQGTRLTVV.

The genes are TRBV20-1 and TRBJ2-7, with TRBD2 matching 8 bases. The V segment lost 6 bases and the J segment 4 bases; nucleotides outside the gene matches: 2. The CDR3 loop spans 11 amino acids. Germline V gives CDR1 DFQATT, CDR2 SNEGSKA (reference sequence). The CDR3 reads CSAGLEYEQYF. The CDR3 DNA reads TGCAGTGCGGGACTAGAATACGAGCAGTACTTC.

The chain is built from TRBV7-3 and TRBJ2-5; the D is unclear. Germline V lookup: CDR1 SGHTA, CDR2 FQGTGA. The germline V and J ends were trimmed by 2 bases and 3 bases, with 13 bases remaining between them. This CDR3 has 15 amino acids. The CDR3 protein is CASSLFYGSEETQYF. The CDR3 region has the DNA TGTGCCAGCAGCTTATTTTATGGTTCCGAAGAGACCCAGTACTTC.

The rearrangement uses TRBV6-5 and TRBJ1-1; D gene ambiguous. This CDR3 is 13 amino acids long. The germline gives CDR1 MNHEY, CDR2 SVGAGI. The V end was cut by 1 base, the J end by 2 bases, with 5 bases between. CDR3 DNA: TGTGCCAGCAGTTACTACCAAAACACTGAAGCTTTCTTT. Translating it yields CASSYYQNTEAFF.

The chain links TRBV5-4 to TRBJ1-4, with 7 bases that match TRBD1. Unmatched junction bases numbered 10, after V lost 3 bases and J lost 11 bases. The germline CDR1 and CDR2 sequences are SGHNT and YYREEE (reference sequence). The CDR3 extends over 14 amino acids. DNA for the CDR3: TGTGCCAGCAGCTATGGAGGACCGGGACAGAAACTGTTTTTT. Its translation is CASSYGGPGQKLFF.

This chain joins TRBV19 and TRBJ2-4; 7 positions match TRBD1. The CDR3 length is 16 residues. Germline CDR1 LNHDA, CDR2 SQIVND (reference sequence). V shed 3 bases and J 0 bases; nucleotides not matched to a gene: 5. The CDR3: CASSIWGTAAKNIQYF. The CDR3 bases are TGTGCCAGTAGTATTTGGGGGACAGCAGCCAAAAACATTCAGTACTTC.

This clone was observed a single time. This chain connects TRBV7-8 to TRBJ2-7, with D perhaps matching TRBD2 (5 bases). This CDR3 has 18 amino acids. V was shortened by 3 bases and J by 3 bases, with 24 bases between the two germline ends. Germline-derived CDR1 and CDR2 are SGHVS and FQNEAQ. CDR3 sequence (DNA): TGTGCCAGCAGCTTCAACCTAGCCCCGTCCGGAGAGGGCTACGAGCAGTACTTC. Translated: CASSFNLAPSGEGYEQYF. The full variable domain, rest sourced from reference TRBV7-8 and TRBJ2-7, is GAGVSQSPRYKVAKRGQDVALRCDPISGHVSLFWYQQALGQGPEFLTYFQNEAQLDKSGLPSDRFFAERPEGSVSTLKIQRTQQEDSAVYLCASSFNLAPSGEGYEQYFGPGTRLTVT.

CDR3 bases: TGTGCCAGCAGCTTAGAAAGCGGGGCGATCTACGAGCAGTACTTC. It encodes CASSLESGAIYEQYF. The chain has TRBV11-2 and TRBJ2-7; the match to TRBD2 covers 7 bases. V gave up 0 bases and J gave up 3 bases; unmatched junction bases: 5. Germline V lookup: CDR1 SGHAT, CDR2 FQNNGV. The length of the CDR3 is 15 residues. Looking up the rest from reference TRBV11-2 and TRBJ2-7 gives the full variable domain: EAGVAQSPRYKIIEKRQSVAFWCNPISGHATLYWYQQILGQGPKLLIQFQNNGVVDDSQLPKDRFSAERLKGVDSTLKIQPAKLEDSAVYLCASSLESGAIYEQYFGPGTRLTVT.

This clone has just one count. The chain carries TRBV13 and TRBJ2-4; the match to TRBD2 covers 7 bases. The CDR3 is 16 amino acids. Germline CDR1 and CDR2: PRHDT and FYEKMQ (reference sequence). V gave up 5 bases and J gave up 1 base; unmatched junction bases: 8. The CDR3 region has the DNA TGTGCCAGCAGCCCCCCTAGCGGAGCCGCCAAAAACATTCAGTACTTC. Amino acid sequence: CASSPPSGAAKNIQYF.

The chain uses TRBV5-6 and TRBJ2-4; D might be TRBD1 or TRBD2, each matching 7 bases. CDR1 and CDR2 (germline): SGHDT, YYEEEE. Trimming pared 1 base from V and 2 bases from J, leaving 13 bases between. This CDR3 is built from 16 residues. CDR3 protein: CASSLQGGMTKNIQYF. The CDR3 DNA reads as TGTGCCAGCAGCTTGCAGGGGGGGATGACCAAAAACATTCAGTACTTC.

This chain links TRBV14 with TRBJ2-6, with D uncertain. The length of the CDR3 is 18 residues. CDR1 is SGHDN and CDR2 is FVKESK in the germline V gene. The V gene lost 3 bases and the J gene lost 3 bases, with 18 bases spanning the gap. The CDR3 reads CASSHDDVLRGGANVLTF. CDR3 coding DNA: TGTGCCAGCAGCCATGATGATGTACTCCGCGGTGGGGCCAACGTCCTGACTTTC.

CDR3 sequence reads: CASSLGLAGDWGDTQYF. The CDR3 bases are TGCGCCAGCAGCTTAGGACTAGCGGGAGATTGGGGAGATACGCAGTATTTT. The chain carries TRBV5-1 and TRBJ2-3; 13 bases are shared with TRBD2. CDR3 length: 17 residues. V was pared by 2 bases and J by 5 bases, with 8 bases of the junction left unmatched. Germline CDR1 is SGHRS and CDR2 is YFSETQ.

The chain recombines TRBV19 with TRBJ2-2; D might be TRBD1 (6 bases). Germline assignment: CDR1 LNHDA and CDR2 SQIVND (reference sequence). The CDR3 consists of 14 residues. Trimming pared 4 bases from V and 5 bases from J, leaving 11 bases between. The CDR3, as DNA: TGTGCCAGTAGTACAATTCAGGGGACCGGGGAGCTGTTTTTT. It is translated as CASSTIQGTGELFF.

The table lists this clone with a few counts. This chain joins TRBV10-3 and TRBJ2-7; 9 bases map to TRBD1. CDR1 and CDR2 (germline): ENHRY, SYGVKD. The V and J ends lost 5 bases and 3 bases, in that order; junction bases with no gene match: 8. This CDR3 has 15 residues. The CDR3: CAISSPGQGDYEQYF. The CDR3 DNA is TGTGCCATCAGTTCACCGGGACAGGGAGACTACGAGCAGTACTTC.

The chain carries TRBV9 and TRBJ2-1; the match to TRBD2 covers 10 bases. This CDR3 has 15 amino acids. Germline V lookup: CDR1 SGDLS, CDR2 YYNGEE. Trimming removed 0 bases from V and 10 bases from J; junction bases left unmatched: 7. CDR3 region: CASSVVSGGPREQFF. The CDR3 DNA follows: TGTGCCAGCAGCGTAGTTAGCGGGGGGCCACGGGAGCAGTTCTTC.

CDR3 sequence: CASSYSGLGEQYF. In DNA form, the CDR3 reads TGTGCCAGCAGTTACTCAGGCTTAGGCGAGCAGTACTTC. The chain has TRBV6-5 and TRBJ2-7; D not certain. The V end was cut by 0 bases, the J end by 6 bases, with 9 bases between. CDR1 is MNHEY, CDR2 SVGAGI, per germline. CDR3 length equals 13 residues.

This clone was counted only a few times. J is TRBJ2-7 and V is TRBV11-2; D gene uncertain. Trimming took 4 bases from V and 6 from J, leaving 7 bases between them. The germline V gene has CDR1 SGHAT and CDR2 FQNNGV. The CDR3 is 11 residues long. CDR3 sequence reads: CASSSRSEQYF. The CDR3 DNA follows: TGTGCCAGCAGCTCTAGGTCCGAGCAGTACTTC.

The J gene is TRBJ2-7, the V gene TRBV5-1; D call uncertain. Deletions cut 4 bases from V and 2 bases from J, with 13 bases between. Germline V gene data show CDR1 as SGHRS and CDR2 as YFSETQ. The length of the CDR3 is 14 residues. The CDR3 bases are TGCGCCAGCAGCCCCCCGGAGAGAACCTACGAGCAGTACTTC. Amino acid sequence: CASSPPERTYEQYF.

Only one count was recorded for this clone. The chain has TRBV19 and TRBJ2-5, with TRBD1 matching over 7 bases. V was pared by 5 bases and J by 3 bases, with 9 bases of the junction left unmatched. The CDR3 runs to 15 residues. Germline CDR1 reads LNHDA; CDR2 reads SQIVND (reference sequence). CDR3 in amino acids: CASSPRTGFKETQYF. CDR3 coding DNA: TGTGCCAGTAGTCCAAGGACAGGATTTAAAGAGACCCAGTACTTC.

The chain recombines TRBV7-2 with TRBJ1-5; D is possibly TRBD1 (6 bases). V lost 1 base to trimming and J lost 6 bases, with 10 bases between them. This CDR3 is 14 amino acids long. CDR1 is SGHTA and CDR2 is FQGNSA in the germline V gene. The CDR3 protein is CASSLVGAGQPQHF. CDR3 nucleotides: TGTGCCAGCAGCTTAGTGGGGGCGGGTCAGCCCCAGCATTTT.

This clone was seen only once. The rearrangement links TRBV7-2 to TRBJ2-3; 8 bases match TRBD2. The CDR3 runs 16 residues. The V and J ends lost 5 bases and 4 bases, in that order; junction bases with no gene match: 11. Germline CDR1 is SGHTA and CDR2 is FQGNSA. The CDR3 loop reads CASSPPSSGAADTQYF. The CDR3 region has the DNA TGTGCCAGCAGCCCCCCGAGTAGCGGGGCGGCAGATACGCAGTATTTT.

This chain joins TRBV29-1 and TRBJ2-1; 8 nucleotides align to TRBD1. V was pared by 7 bases and J by 5 bases, with 7 bases of the junction left unmatched. This CDR3 has 13 amino acids. CDR1 and CDR2 (germline): SQVTM, ANQGSEA. Here the CDR3 reads CSARQGSDNEQFF. The CDR3 nucleotides read TGCAGCGCGCGACAGGGGTCAGACAATGAGCAGTTCTTC.

The chain recombines TRBV5-1 with TRBJ2-3; 16 nucleotides align to TRBD2. CDR3 size: 19 residues. V lost 4 bases, J lost 3 bases, and 11 bases stayed unmatched. Germline CDR1 reads SGHRS; CDR2 reads YFSETQ. The CDR3 DNA follows: TGCGCCAGCAGCGCACCGGGACTAGCGGGAGGGCCCTCGACAGATACGCAGTATTTT. Its protein is CASSAPGLAGGPSTDTQYF.